One sample yielded the 24 T cell receptor beta chains listed below, sequenced in a study of blood T cell repertoires in COVID-19. The assay was immunoSEQ multiplex PCR, and TCRdb's table has in-frame clones only and misses some. The sample has 200,000 to 250,000 clones, roughly four fifths seen once. The specimen was PBMCs or T cells enriched from blood (not recorded which). These receptors all stem from a man in his forties or fifties who had recovered from COVID-19.

This sequence joins TRBV18 and TRBJ1-2, with D perhaps TRBD1 (5 bases). Per germline, CDR1 KGHSH and CDR2 LQKENI. The length of the CDR3 is 15 residues. Deletions cut 4 bases from V and 4 bases from J, with 16 bases between. CDR3 loop: CASSLFKDTSYGYTF. The CDR3 region has the DNA TGTGCCAGCTCACTGTTTAAGGACACCTCCTATGGCTACACCTTC.

The chain carries TRBV30 and TRBJ2-5; D gene unclear. The ends were cut back, 0 bases at V and 0 bases at J, with 5 bases in the middle. From germline, CDR1 is GTSNPN and CDR2 SVGIG (reference sequence). The CDR3 is 13 residues long. The CDR3 nucleotides read TGTGCCTGGAGTGTGTCTGACCAAGAGACCCAGTACTTC. This codes for CAWSVSDQETQYF.

The V call is TRBV6-5, the J call TRBJ2-1; D is possibly TRBD1 (6 bases). Trimming removed 3 bases at V and 4 bases at J, with 10 bases between. The CDR3 has 14 residues. Germline CDR1 is MNHEY and CDR2 is SVGAGI. As DNA, the CDR3 is TGTGCCAGCAGTTATCGGACAGATTACAATGAGCAGTTCTTC. Translation gives CASSYRTDYNEQFF.

The rearrangement uses TRBV19 and TRBJ1-2; 9 nucleotides line up with TRBD1. The CDR3 is made up of 15 amino acids. J lost 8 bases, V lost 6 bases, and 13 bases had no gene match. From germline, CDR1 is LNHDA and CDR2 SQIVND (reference sequence). The CDR3 region has the DNA TGTGCCAGTAGCGATACAGGGGGCGCGATTGGAGGCTACACCTTC. Its protein is CASSDTGGAIGGYTF.

This clone came up once. The J gene is TRBJ2-5, the V gene TRBV5-4, with a tentative D call TRBD2 (5 bases). The V end lost 0 bases, the J end lost 7 bases, and 16 bases lay between the germline ends. The germline gives CDR1 SGHNT, CDR2 YYREEE (reference sequence). The CDR3 sequence is 15 residues long. The CDR3 sequence is CASSLARDPRGTQYF. CDR3 in DNA: TGTGCCAGCAGCTTGGCTCGGGATCCTCGGGGGACCCAGTACTTC.

V is TRBV4-1 and J is TRBJ1-6; D call uncertain. CDR3 length: 13 residues. V was trimmed by 8 bases and J by 8 bases, leaving 13 bases between them. Germline V CDR1 and CDR2: MGHRA, YSYEKL. The CDR3: CASSPGVYSPLHF. CDR3 coding DNA: TGCGCCAGCTCTCCGGGAGTGTATTCACCCCTCCACTTT.

CDR3 sequence reads: CASSVFRGQNSNQPQHF. In DNA, the CDR3 is TGTGCCAGCAGCGTGTTTAGGGGACAAAATAGCAATCAGCCCCAGCATTTT. The chain employs TRBV9 and TRBJ1-5, with TRBD1 as a possible D gene (6 bases). Trimming left V 2 bases short and J 0 bases short, with 15 bases between. The germline V gene encodes CDR1 SGDLS and CDR2 YYNGEE. The CDR3 spans 17 residues.

This clone was observed many times. The chain carries TRBV5-4 and TRBJ1-2, with D uncertain. There are 14 residues in the CDR3. The V end was cut by 1 base, the J end by 0 bases, with 7 bases between. CDR1 and CDR2 (germline): SGHNT, YYREEE (reference sequence). CDR3 sequence reads: CASSLTGTNYGYTF. CDR3 coding DNA: TGTGCCAGCAGCTTGACGGGGACTAACTATGGCTACACCTTC.

The chain links TRBV5-5 to TRBJ2-1; possibly TRBD1 for D (5 bases). CDR1 SGHKS and CDR2 YYEKEE come from the germline V gene (reference sequence). Deletions cut 4 bases from V and 5 bases from J, with 10 bases between. The CDR3 length is 13 residues. The CDR3 here is CASSIDSHNEQFF. The CDR3 DNA follows: TGTGCCAGCAGCATTGACAGCCACAATGAGCAGTTCTTC.

The V call is TRBV6-5, the J call TRBJ1-1; the match to TRBD1 covers 7 bases. In germline, CDR1 is MNHEY, CDR2 SVGAGI. CDR3 length: 14 residues. Trimming took 6 bases from V and 1 from J; bases not matched to a gene: 5. CDR3 in DNA: TGTGCCAGCAGAACCGGGACAGAGAACACTGAAGCTTTCTTT. The encoded protein is CASRTGTENTEAFF.

This clone was counted a single time. The genes are TRBV9 and TRBJ1-1; the D gene is possibly TRBD1 (5 bases). V was shortened by 3 bases and J by 4 bases, with 16 bases between the two germline ends. Germline lookup yields CDR1 SGDLS and CDR2 YYNGEE. CDR3 length: 15 amino acids. CDR3 amino acids: CASSGQGVGSTEAFF. The CDR3 coding sequence is TGTGCCAGCAGCGGCCAGGGCGTCGGTAGCACTGAAGCTTTCTTT.

The V and J genes are TRBV7-9 and TRBJ2-2; 7 bases align to TRBD2. Unmatched junction bases numbered 6, after V lost 4 bases and J lost 4 bases. This CDR3 comprises 15 residues. CDR1 and CDR2 (germline): SEHNR, FQNEAQ (reference sequence). The CDR3 DNA sequence: TGTGCCAGCAGCTCGTGGGAGGGAATCACCGGGGAGCTGTTTTTT. Its translation: CASSSWEGITGELFF.

This rearrangement joins TRBV5-1 to TRBJ2-1; 11 bases map to TRBD2. The ends lost 5 bases at V and 6 bases at J; junction bases unmatched: 4. The CDR3 is 14 residues long. Germline CDR1 is SGHRS and CDR2 is YFSETQ. This CDR3 reads CASSSGGARNEQFF. In DNA, the CDR3 is TGCGCCAGCAGTAGCGGGGGGGCGCGCAATGAGCAGTTCTTC.

The chain couples TRBV18 to TRBJ2-1, with 15 bases matching TRBD2. The V and J ends lost 3 bases and 8 bases, in that order; junction bases with no gene match: 5. CDR1 and CDR2 from the germline V gene are KGHSH and LQKENI. This CDR3 has 16 residues. Written as DNA, the CDR3 is TGTGCCAGCTCACCCTTCGGACTAGCGGGAGGGGATGAGCAGTTCTTC. Its protein product is CASSPFGLAGGDEQFF.

This clone appeared once. The CDR3 DNA reads TGCGCCAGCAGCTCAGGTCCCGGCGCAGATACGCAGTATTTT. This codes for CASSSGPGADTQYF. V usage is TRBV4-1 and J usage is TRBJ2-3; D is uncertain. Germline CDR1 is MGHRA and CDR2 is YSYEKL. V lost 5 bases to trimming and J lost 4 bases, with 13 bases between them. The CDR3 is 14 amino acids.

The V call is TRBV10-2, the J call TRBJ1-5, with TRBD1 identical over 7 bases. The germline V gene has CDR1 WSHSY and CDR2 SAAADI. This CDR3 region has 14 residues. J gave up 3 bases and V 6 bases, and 5 bases lay outside the gene matches. DNA of the CDR3: TGCGCCAGCAGAGCCGGACAGGTCAATCAGCCCCAGCATTTT. This encodes CASRAGQVNQPQHF.

This sequence joins TRBV6-5 and TRBJ1-1; D uncertain. Germline V lookup: CDR1 MNHEY, CDR2 SVGAGI. The length of the CDR3 is 15 residues. V lost 6 bases and J 5 bases, leaving 19 bases between the germline ends. CDR3 amino acids: CASSPIIGRGTEAFF. CDR3 nucleotide sequence: TGTGCCAGCAGCCCAATAATAGGCCGGGGTACTGAAGCTTTCTTT.

This clone was picked up one time. The rearrangement uses TRBV11-2 and TRBJ1-5; D not certain. V dropped 0 bases and J dropped 0 bases, with 9 bases sitting between them. Germline V gene sequence: CDR1 SGHAT, CDR2 FQNNGV. This CDR3 contains 16 residues. CDR3 DNA: TGTGCCAGCAGCTTAGAGCGGGAAACTAGCAATCAGCCCCAGCATTTT. It translates to CASSLERETSNQPQHF.

The V gene is TRBV4-1, the J gene TRBJ2-7; 8 bases fit TRBD2. The CDR3 sequence is 15 residues long. CDR1 is MGHRA and CDR2 is YSYEKL in the germline V gene. With V trimmed by 5 bases and J by 2 bases, 8 bases remained unmatched. The CDR3 is CASSLSLGLAYEQYF. CDR3 coding DNA: TGCGCCAGCAGCTTATCGCTGGGACTAGCCTACGAGCAGTACTTC.

The chain recombines TRBV3-1 (or the pseudogene TRBV3-2) with TRBJ2-5; 11 bases align to TRBD2. Trimming took 4 bases from V and 5 from J; bases not matched to a gene: 9. This CDR3 contains 16 residues. Germline V gene lookup returns CDR1 LGHDT and CDR2 YNNKEL (reference sequence). The CDR3 region is CASSPLAGGLRETQYF. As DNA, the CDR3 is TGTGCCAGCAGCCCATTAGCGGGGGGGCTACGGGAGACCCAGTACTTC.

This rearrangement joins TRBV7-8 to TRBJ2-1; 10 nucleotides match TRBD1. Germline values: CDR1 SGHVS, CDR2 FQNEAQ. The CDR3 totals 18 residues. The V and J ends lost 2 bases and 6 bases, in that order; junction bases with no gene match: 13. CDR3 nucleotides: TGTGCCAGCAGCTTAAGGGGGCATAAGGGACAGGGGATCAATGAGCAGTTCTTC. Its protein product is CASSLRGHKGQGINEQFF.

J is TRBJ1-2 and V is TRBV29-1; TRBD1 matches 8 bases. The CDR3 totals 14 residues. Germline loops: CDR1 SQVTM, CDR2 ANQGSEA. Trimming took 1 base from V and 5 from J; bases not matched to a gene: 6. The CDR3 DNA sequence: TGCAGCGTTGAAGGAGGACAGGGAGTATATGGCTACACCTTC. Translated, it gives CSVEGGQGVYGYTF.

The V gene is TRBV18, the J gene TRBJ1-4; 7 nucleotides match TRBD1. V was clipped by 3 bases and J by 0 bases; unmatched bases: 10. The germline CDR1 and CDR2 sequences are KGHSH and LQKENI. CDR3 length equals 18 residues. In DNA, the CDR3 is TGTGCCAGCTCACCGGTGACAGGGTCAGGAGCAACTAATGAAAAACTGTTTTTT. Translated: CASSPVTGSGATNEKLFF.

The chain joins TRBV3-1 (or the pseudogene TRBV3-2) to TRBJ1-1; D call uncertain. The CDR3 totals 13 residues. Trimming left V 1 base short and J 0 bases short, with 3 bases between. The V gene's germline CDR1 is LGHDT and CDR2 YNNKEL (reference sequence). The DNA for the CDR3 is TGTGCCAGCAGCCAAGTTATGAACACTGAAGCTTTCTTT. It translates to CASSQVMNTEAFF.